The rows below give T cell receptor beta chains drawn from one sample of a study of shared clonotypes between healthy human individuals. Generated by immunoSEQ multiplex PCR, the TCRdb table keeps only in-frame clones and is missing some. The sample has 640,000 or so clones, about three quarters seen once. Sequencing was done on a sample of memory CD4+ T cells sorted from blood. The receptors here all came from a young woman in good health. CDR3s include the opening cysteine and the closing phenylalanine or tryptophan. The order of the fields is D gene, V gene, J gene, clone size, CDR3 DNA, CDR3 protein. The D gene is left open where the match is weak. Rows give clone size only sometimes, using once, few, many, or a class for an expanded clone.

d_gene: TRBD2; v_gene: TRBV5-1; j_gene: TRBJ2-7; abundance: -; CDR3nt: TGCGCCAGCAGCTTGGCGGCGGGGGGGACCTACGAGCAGTACTTC; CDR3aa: CASSLAAGGTYEQYF
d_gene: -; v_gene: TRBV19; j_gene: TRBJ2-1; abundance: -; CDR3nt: TGTGCCAGTAGTAGGTCGGGGACAACGGGCTACAATGAGCAGTTCTTC; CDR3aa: CASSRSGTTGYNEQFF
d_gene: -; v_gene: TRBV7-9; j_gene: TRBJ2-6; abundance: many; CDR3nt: TGTGCCAGCAGCTTAATGGGCTCTGGGGCCAACGTCCTGACTTTC; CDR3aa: CASSLMGSGANVLTF
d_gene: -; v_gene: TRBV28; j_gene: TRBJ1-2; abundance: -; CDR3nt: TGTGCCAGCAGCGTCGGGACATATGCCGGCTACACCTTC; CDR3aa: CASSVGTYAGYTF
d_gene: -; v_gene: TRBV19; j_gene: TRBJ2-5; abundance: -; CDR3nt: TGTGCCAGTAGTATGGCCGCGACTGGGGAGACCCAGTACTTC; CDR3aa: CASSMAATGETQYF
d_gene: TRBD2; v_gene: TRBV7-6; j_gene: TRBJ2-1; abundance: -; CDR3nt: TGTGCCAGCAGCCCTCGGACTAGCGGGAGGAATGAGCAGTTCTTC; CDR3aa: CASSPRTSGRNEQFF
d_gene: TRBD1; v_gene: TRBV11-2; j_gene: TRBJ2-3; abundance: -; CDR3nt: TGTGCCAGCAGCCGGGACAGGGTAGTGGTCACAGATACGCAGTATTTT; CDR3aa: CASSRDRVVVTDTQYF
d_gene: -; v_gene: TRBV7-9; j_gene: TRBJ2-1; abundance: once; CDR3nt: TGTGCCAGCAGCTACTTAGGTGATGAGCAGTTCTTC; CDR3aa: CASSYLGDEQFF
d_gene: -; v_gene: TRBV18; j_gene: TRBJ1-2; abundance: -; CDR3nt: TGTGCCAGCTCACCACCAACGGTAACGGACTATGGCTACACCTTC; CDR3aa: CASSPPTVTDYGYTF
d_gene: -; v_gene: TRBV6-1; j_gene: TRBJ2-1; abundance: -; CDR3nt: TGTGCCAGCAGATACAGGCTCTATGAGCAGTTCTTC; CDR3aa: CASRYRLYEQFF
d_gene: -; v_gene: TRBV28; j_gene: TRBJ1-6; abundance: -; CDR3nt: TGTGCCAGCAGTTCGACAGGACTACCTAATTCACCCCTCCACTTT; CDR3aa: CASSSTGLPNSPLHF
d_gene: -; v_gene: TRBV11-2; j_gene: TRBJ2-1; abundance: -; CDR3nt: TGTGCCAGCAGCGAGTTAGGAGCGGGCCAGTTCAATGAGCAGTTCTTC; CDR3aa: CASSELGAGQFNEQFF
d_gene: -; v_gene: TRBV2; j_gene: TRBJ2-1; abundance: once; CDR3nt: TGTGCCAGCAGTGAAAGGTGGATGTCACGTAATGAGCAGTTCTTC; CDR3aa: CASSERWMSRNEQFF
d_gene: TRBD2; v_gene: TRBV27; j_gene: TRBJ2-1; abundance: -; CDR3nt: TGTGCCAGCAGTTTATCGGGTTGGACTAGCGGAAACAATGAGCAGTTCTTC; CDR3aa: CASSLSGWTSGNNEQFF
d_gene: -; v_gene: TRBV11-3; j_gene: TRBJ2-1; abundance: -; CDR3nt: TGTGCCAGCAGCTTAGGGCGCTACGAGCAGTTCTTC; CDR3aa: CASSLGRYEQFF
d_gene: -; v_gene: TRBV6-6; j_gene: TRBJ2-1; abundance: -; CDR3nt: TGTGCCAGCGGCCCTAGGGTTGTGGATGAGCAGTTCTTC; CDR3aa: CASGPRVVDEQFF
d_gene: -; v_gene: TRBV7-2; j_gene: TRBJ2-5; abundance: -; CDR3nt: TGTGCCAGCAGTCGAGAAAGAGAGACCCAGTACTTC; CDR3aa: CASSRERETQYF
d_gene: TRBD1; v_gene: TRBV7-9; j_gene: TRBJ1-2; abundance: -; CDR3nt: TGTGCCAGCAGCTCTAAGACAGGGAACTCTGGCTACACCTTC; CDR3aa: CASSSKTGNSGYTF
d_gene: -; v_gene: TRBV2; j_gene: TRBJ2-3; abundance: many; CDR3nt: TGTGCCAGCAACAGACGTACCACAGATACGCAGTATTTT; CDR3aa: CASNRRTTDTQYF
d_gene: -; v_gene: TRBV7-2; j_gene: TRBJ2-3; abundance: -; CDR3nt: TGTGCCAGCAGCTTAGCGGGCCTTCCAGATACGCAGTATTTT; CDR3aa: CASSLAGLPDTQYF
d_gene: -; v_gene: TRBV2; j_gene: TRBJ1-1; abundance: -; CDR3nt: TGTGCCAGGAAGCCCCCGGGACTGGTGAACACTGAAGCTTTCTTT; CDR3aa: CARKPPGLVNTEAFF
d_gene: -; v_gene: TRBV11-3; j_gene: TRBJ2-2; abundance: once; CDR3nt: TGTGCCAGCAGCTTAGTTCCAAATGACGGGGAGCTGTTTTTT; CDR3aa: CASSLVPNDGELFF
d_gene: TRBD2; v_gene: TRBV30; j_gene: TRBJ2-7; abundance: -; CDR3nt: TGTGCCTGGGGACTAGCGGGAGGGGCCTACGAGCAGTACTTC; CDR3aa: CAWGLAGGAYEQYF
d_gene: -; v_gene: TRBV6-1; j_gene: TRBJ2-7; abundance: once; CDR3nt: TGTGCCAGCTATACCACCTACGAGCAGTACTTC; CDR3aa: CASYTTYEQYF
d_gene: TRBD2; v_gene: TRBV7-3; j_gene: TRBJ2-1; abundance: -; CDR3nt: TGTGCCAGCAGCCGGACTAGCGGGAATAATGAGCAGTTCTTC; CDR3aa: CASSRTSGNNEQFF
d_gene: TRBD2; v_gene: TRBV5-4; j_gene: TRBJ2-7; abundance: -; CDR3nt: TGTGCCAGCAGCCACCCGACTAGCGGGAGGGCCACCGAGCAGTACTTC; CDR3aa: CASSHPTSGRATEQYF
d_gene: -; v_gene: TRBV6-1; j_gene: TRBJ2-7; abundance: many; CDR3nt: TGTGCCAGCAGTGAACCTGGAACGGGGGTCGAGCAGTACTTC; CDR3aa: CASSEPGTGVEQYF
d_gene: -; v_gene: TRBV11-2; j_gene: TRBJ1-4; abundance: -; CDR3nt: TGTGCCAGCAGCCGAACGGGGGGCGTTACTAATGAAAAACTGTTTTTT; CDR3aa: CASSRTGGVTNEKLFF
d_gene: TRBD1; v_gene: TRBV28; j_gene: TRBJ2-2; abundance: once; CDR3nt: TGTGCCAGCACCTCGGGACAGGGGAGTTGGGAGCTGTTTTTT; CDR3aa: CASTSGQGSWELFF
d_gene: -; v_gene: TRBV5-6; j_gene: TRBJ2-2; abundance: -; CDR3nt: TGTGCCAGCAGCTTCAGGGATCCCGGGGAGCTGTTTTTT; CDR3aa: CASSFRDPGELFF
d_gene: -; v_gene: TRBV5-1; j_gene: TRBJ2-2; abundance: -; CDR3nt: TGCGCCAGCAGCTTGGGGGCGCCGAACACCGGGGAGCTGTTTTTT; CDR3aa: CASSLGAPNTGELFF
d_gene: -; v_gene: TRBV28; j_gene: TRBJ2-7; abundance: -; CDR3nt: TGTGCCAGCCTCTCCTCTAATACCTACGAGCAGTACTTC; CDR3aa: CASLSSNTYEQYF
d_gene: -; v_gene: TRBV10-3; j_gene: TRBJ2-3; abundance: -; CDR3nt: TGTGCCATCAGTGAGGGGGGGGATACGCAGTATTTT; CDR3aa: CAISEGGDTQYF
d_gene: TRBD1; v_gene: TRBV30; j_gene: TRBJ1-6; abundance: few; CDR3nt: TGTGCCAGGAGCTCCCAGGGGACAGCCGTTGGGGGTAATTCACCCCTCCACTTT; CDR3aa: CARSSQGTAVGGNSPLHF
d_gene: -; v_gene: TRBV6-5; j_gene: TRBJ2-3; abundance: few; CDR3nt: TGTGCCAGCAGTTACCGTTGGGGCACAGATACGCAGTATTTT; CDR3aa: CASSYRWGTDTQYF
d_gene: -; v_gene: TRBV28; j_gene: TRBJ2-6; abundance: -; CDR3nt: TGTGCCGAAACCGCGCCCGGGGCCAACGTCCTGACTTTC; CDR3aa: CAETAPGANVLTF
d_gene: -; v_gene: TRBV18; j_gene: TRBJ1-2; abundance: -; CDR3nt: TGTGCCAGCTCACCACGGGAGATAGGCGGCTATGGCTACACCTTC; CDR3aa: CASSPREIGGYGYTF
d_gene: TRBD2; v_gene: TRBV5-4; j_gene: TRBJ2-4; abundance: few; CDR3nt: TGTGCCAGCAGCTTGTTCGCTTTAGCGGGAGGGTCGGACATTCAGTACTTC; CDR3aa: CASSLFALAGGSDIQYF
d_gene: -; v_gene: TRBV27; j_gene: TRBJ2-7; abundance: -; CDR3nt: TGTGCCAGCAGGGGGTATACCGAGCAGTACTTC; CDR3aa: CASRGYTEQYF
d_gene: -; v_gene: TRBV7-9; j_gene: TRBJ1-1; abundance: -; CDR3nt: TGTGCCAGCAGCCCCGCTGGGGGACGGGACACTGAAGCTTTCTTT; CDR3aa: CASSPAGGRDTEAFF
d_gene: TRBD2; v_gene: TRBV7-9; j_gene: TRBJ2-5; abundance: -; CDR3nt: TGTGCCAGCAGCTTATCTAGCGGGAGAGAGACCCAGTACTTC; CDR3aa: CASSLSSGRETQYF
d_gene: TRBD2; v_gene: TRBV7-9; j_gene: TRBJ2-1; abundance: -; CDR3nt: TGTGCCAGCAGCTGGGGGGCTAGCGGGAGGTTAAATGAGCAGTTCTTC; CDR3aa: CASSWGASGRLNEQFF
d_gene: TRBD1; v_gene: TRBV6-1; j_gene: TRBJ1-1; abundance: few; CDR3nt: TGTGCCAGCAGTACACAGGGGTCCACTGAAGCTTTCTTT; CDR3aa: CASSTQGSTEAFF
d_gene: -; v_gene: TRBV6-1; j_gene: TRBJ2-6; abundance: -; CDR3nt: TGTGCCAGCATTCCTCAGAGCTCTGGGGCCAACGTCCTGACTTTC; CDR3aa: CASIPQSSGANVLTF
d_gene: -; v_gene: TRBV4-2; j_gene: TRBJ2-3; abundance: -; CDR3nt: TGTGCCAGCAGCCAATTTTCTGGATCTAGCACAGATACGCAGTATTTT; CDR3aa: CASSQFSGSSTDTQYF
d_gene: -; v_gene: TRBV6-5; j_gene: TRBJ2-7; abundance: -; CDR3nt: TGTGCCAGCAGTCCCCGGACCGTGGGGGAGCAGTACTTC; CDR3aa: CASSPRTVGEQYF
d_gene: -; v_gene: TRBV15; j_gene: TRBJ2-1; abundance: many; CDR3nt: TGTGCCACCAGCCCCGAGAGCTCCTACAATGAGCAGTTCTTC; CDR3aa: CATSPESSYNEQFF
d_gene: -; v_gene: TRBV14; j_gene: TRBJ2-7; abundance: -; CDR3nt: TGTGCCAGCAGCCAACGGGGAGGAACGGGATACGAGCAGTACTTC; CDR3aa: CASSQRGGTGYEQYF
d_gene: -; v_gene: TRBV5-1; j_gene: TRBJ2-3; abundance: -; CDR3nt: TGCGCCAGCAGCTTGAGCCTAACAGATACGCAGTATTTT; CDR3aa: CASSLSLTDTQYF
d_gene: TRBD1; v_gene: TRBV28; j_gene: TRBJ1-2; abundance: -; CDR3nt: TGTGCCTCGTGGGGGTCCCGGGACAGGGATGGCTACACCTTC; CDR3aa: CASWGSRDRDGYTF
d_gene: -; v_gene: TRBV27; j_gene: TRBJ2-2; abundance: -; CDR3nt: TGTGCCAGCAGTTTACAGGTCGGCGGGGAGCTGTTTTTT; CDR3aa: CASSLQVGGELFF
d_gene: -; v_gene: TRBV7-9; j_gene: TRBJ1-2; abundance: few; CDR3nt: TGTGCCAGCAGCTTAGGGGTTTATGGCTACACCTTC; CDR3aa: CASSLGVYGYTF
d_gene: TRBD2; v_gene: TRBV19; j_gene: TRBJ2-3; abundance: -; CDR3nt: TGTGCCAGTAAAGCCCTAGCGGGAGTAGGGACAGATACGCAGTATTTT; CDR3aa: CASKALAGVGTDTQYF
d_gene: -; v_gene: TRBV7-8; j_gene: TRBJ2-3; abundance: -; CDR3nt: TGTGCCAGCAGCTTGTTAGCATCACGGAGAGACATGCCCTACACAGATACGCAGTATTTT; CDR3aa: CASSLLASRRDMPYTDTQYF
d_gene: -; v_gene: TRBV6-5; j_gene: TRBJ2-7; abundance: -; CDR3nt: TGTGCCAGCAGTTACTCGGCAGCTACCTACGAGCAGTACTTC; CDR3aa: CASSYSAATYEQYF
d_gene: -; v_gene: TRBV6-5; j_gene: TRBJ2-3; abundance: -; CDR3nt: TGTGCCAGCAGTTACTCGGGCAGCACAGATACGCAGTATTTT; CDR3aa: CASSYSGSTDTQYF
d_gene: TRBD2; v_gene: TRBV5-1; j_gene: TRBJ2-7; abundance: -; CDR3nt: TGCGCCAGCAGCCAGGGACTAGCGGAGGACTACGAGCAGTACTTC; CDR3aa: CASSQGLAEDYEQYF
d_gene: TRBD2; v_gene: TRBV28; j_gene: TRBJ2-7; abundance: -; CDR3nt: TGTGCCAGCAGTCACAGCGGGAGGCAATACAAGCAGTACTTC; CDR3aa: CASSHSGRQYKQYF
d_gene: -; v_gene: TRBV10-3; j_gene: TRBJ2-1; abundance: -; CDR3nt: TGTGCCATCAGTCCTTATCTACACAATGAGCAGTTCTTC; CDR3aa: CAISPYLHNEQFF
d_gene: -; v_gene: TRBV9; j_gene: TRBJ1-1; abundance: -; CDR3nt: TGTGCCAGCAGCGTAGTTTTGGAATGGACTGAAGCTTTCTTT; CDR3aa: CASSVVLEWTEAFF